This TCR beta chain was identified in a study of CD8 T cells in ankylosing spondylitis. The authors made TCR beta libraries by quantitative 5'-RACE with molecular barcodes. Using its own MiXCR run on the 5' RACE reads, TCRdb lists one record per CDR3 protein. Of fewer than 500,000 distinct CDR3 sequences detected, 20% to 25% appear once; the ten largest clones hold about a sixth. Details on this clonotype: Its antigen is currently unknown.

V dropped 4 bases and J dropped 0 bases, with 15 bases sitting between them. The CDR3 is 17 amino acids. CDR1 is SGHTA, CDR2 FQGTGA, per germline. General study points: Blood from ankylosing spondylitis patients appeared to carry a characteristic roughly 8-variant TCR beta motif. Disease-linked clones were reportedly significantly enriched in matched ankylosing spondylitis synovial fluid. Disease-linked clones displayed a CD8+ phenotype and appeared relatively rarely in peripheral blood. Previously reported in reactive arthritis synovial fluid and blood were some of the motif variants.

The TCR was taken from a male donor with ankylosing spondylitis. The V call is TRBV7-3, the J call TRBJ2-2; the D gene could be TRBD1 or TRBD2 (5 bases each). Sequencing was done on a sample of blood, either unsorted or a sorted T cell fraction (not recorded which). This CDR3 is CASSSEPGLANTGELFF. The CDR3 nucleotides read TGTGCCAGCAGCTCAGAGCCGGGGCTAGCGAACACCGGGGAGCTGTTTTTT.